This record looks at one T cell receptor (beta chain) sequence and its context. This record comes from a study of blood T cell repertoires in COVID-19. Study-wide background: Researchers got acute and convalescent COVID-19 samples from the United States, Italy and Spain. From T cells, B-cell-depleted T cells, or PBMCs came the material, which was cDNA or gDNA.

As originally analysed: Estimates of nucleated cell counts were drawn from the amplification of reference gene primers. Sequencing was performed with immunoSEQ multiplex PCR; in TCRdb, only in-frame clones are kept and a portion is missing. That table gives V, J and clone size, and the DNA gave D and trimming. The repertoire has some 130,000 clones, around 77% of them found once; the top ten carry roughly a tenth. Germline V gene data show CDR1 as SGHRS and CDR2 as YFSETQ. V lost 3 bases, J lost 0 bases, and 3 bases stayed unmatched. CDR3 length: 15 amino acids. The receptor's source is a human donor in a cohort sampled during active COVID-19. The specimen was peripheral blood. The chain carries TRBV5-1 and TRBJ1-3, with 7 bases identical to TRBD1. The CDR3 DNA reads as TGCGCCAGCAGCTATGGACAGGCCTCTGGAAACACCATATATTTT. Translating gives CASSYGQASGNTIYF.